What follows describes a single TCR beta chain. The method was immunoSEQ multiplex PCR; TCRdb's version includes in-frame clones alone and lacks a portion of them. The table includes under 95,000 clones, 70% to 90% detected once. The sample originates from a study of OX40 agonist ivuxolimab in advanced cancers. The sample here was CD4+ or CD8+ T cells sorted from blood, taken in a trial of the OX40 agonist ivuxolimab. The receptor was derived from an adult with an advanced solid tumor such as melanoma, head and neck, liver or kidney cancer.

Here the CDR3 DNA reads TGCAGCGTTGCGGGACAGCTTAACACCGGGGAGCTGTTTTTT. Encoded protein: CSVAGQLNTGELFF. The J gene is TRBJ2-2, the V gene TRBV29-1, with TRBD1 identical over 7 bases. Germline CDR1 reads SQVTM; CDR2 reads ANQGSEA. The CDR3 runs 14 residues. The V and J ends lost 4 bases and 2 bases, in that order; junction bases with no gene match: 4.